The next 11 T cell receptor beta chains were all read from a single sample in a study of Ad26.COV2.S vaccination and SARS-CoV-2 variants. Produced via immunoSEQ multiplex PCR; TCRdb's table is partial and in-frame only. The sample contains 300,000 to 450,000 clones, more than 75% of which appear only once. Treatment described: roughly 20 received Ad26.COV2.S at low or high dose, single or two shots; five or six received placebo; per-sample allocation not given. The samples date from day 63 after the first vaccine or placebo injection. The input for sequencing was peripheral blood, taken in a trial of Ad26.COV2.S vaccine versus placebo. The receptor source for this set is a person between 18 and 59 years old who received the Ad26.COV2.S COVID-19 vaccine or a placebo.

The chain carries TRBV15 and TRBJ2-7, with D possibly being TRBD2 (5 bases). CDR1 is LNHNV, CDR2 YYDKDF, per germline (reference sequence). The CDR3 runs 14 residues. Trimming cost V 3 bases and J 5 bases, with 14 bases left between them. This chain's CDR3 is CATSRVGGRDEQYF. DNA for the CDR3: TGTGCCACCAGCAGGGTTGGCGGGCGAGACGAGCAGTACTTC.

This clone was seen just once. The genes are TRBV18 and TRBJ1-1; D gene uncertain. CDR1 and CDR2 (germline): KGHSH, LQKENI. There are 12 residues in the CDR3. V was clipped by 5 bases and J by 5 bases, with 9 bases between them. CDR3 sequence: CASSSGSTEAFF. The CDR3 DNA reads as TGTGCCAGCTCATCGGGATCGACTGAAGCTTTCTTT.

The chain links TRBV6-2 or TRBV6-3 to TRBJ2-2, with a possible D match to TRBD1 (6 bases). Trimming took 5 bases from V and 7 from J, leaving 17 bases between them. CDR1 is MNHEY, CDR2 SVGEGT, per germline. This CDR3 is 15 amino acids long. The CDR3 spells CASSPDRYPGGELFF. The DNA for the CDR3 is TGTGCCAGCAGTCCCGACAGGTACCCAGGCGGGGAGCTGTTTTTT.

The chain is built from TRBV10-3 and TRBJ2-2; TRBD1 matches at 12 bases. CDR3 length: 15 residues. The V segment lost 3 bases and the J segment 6 bases; nucleotides outside the gene matches: 2. CDR1 ENHRY and CDR2 SYGVKD come from the germline V gene. CDR3 coding DNA: TGTGCCATCAGTGACGGGACAGGGGGCTCCGGGGAGCTGTTTTTT. This codes for CAISDGTGGSGELFF.

The V gene is TRBV2, the J gene TRBJ1-2, with TRBD1 identical over 7 bases. Germline loops: CDR1 SNHLY, CDR2 FYNNEI. The CDR3 spans 12 residues. With V trimmed by 2 bases and J by 8 bases, 2 bases remained unmatched. This CDR3 reads CASSERQGGYTF. The CDR3 DNA reads as TGTGCCAGCAGTGAAAGACAGGGAGGCTACACCTTC.

This sequence joins TRBV7-9 and TRBJ1-1; 7 positions match TRBD1. The CDR3 contains 13 residues. CDR1 is SEHNR, CDR2 FQNEAQ, per germline (reference sequence). The ends lost 6 bases at V and 0 bases at J; junction bases unmatched: 1. The CDR3 DNA reads TGTGCCAGCAGGGGGACAGTGAACACTGAAGCTTTCTTT. This translates into CASRGTVNTEAFF.

V and J are TRBV18 and TRBJ1-1; D not resolved. This CDR3 has 12 residues. Between the trimmed V and J ends, which lost 3 bases and 7 bases, there was a span of 9 bases. Germline V gene sequence: CDR1 KGHSH, CDR2 LQKENI. The CDR3 region has the DNA TGTGCCAGCTCACCGAGGACGGTTGAAGCTTTCTTT. This sequence encodes CASSPRTVEAFF.

The table lists this clone with a few counts. This chain connects TRBV3-1 (or the pseudogene TRBV3-2) to TRBJ2-2; 8 nucleotides match TRBD1. The V segment lost 4 bases and the J segment 6 bases; nucleotides outside the gene matches: 7. The CDR3 extends over 15 amino acids. In germline, CDR1 is LGHDT, CDR2 YNNKEL (reference sequence). CDR3 nucleotides: TGTGCCAGCAGCCCTCGGACAGGGCGGGCCGGGGAGCTGTTTTTT. Protein product: CASSPRTGRAGELFF.

V usage is TRBV28 and J usage is TRBJ2-7; possibly TRBD1 or TRBD2 for D (6 bases each). Germline lookup yields CDR1 MDHEN and CDR2 SYDVKM. The CDR3 has 15 residues. V dropped 5 bases and J dropped 5 bases, with 19 bases sitting between them. CDR3 DNA sequence: TGTGCCAGCAGTCGTTATAATAGGGGGGCCAACGAGCAGTACTTC. The encoded protein is CASSRYNRGANEQYF.

The chain joins TRBV28 to TRBJ2-7; 9 bases line up with TRBD1. Per germline, CDR1 MDHEN and CDR2 SYDVKM. CDR3 length: 15 amino acids. With V trimmed by 2 bases and J by 6 bases, 8 bases remained unmatched. CDR3: CASSLVLRQGGEQYF. For the CDR3, the DNA is TGTGCCAGCAGTTTAGTGTTGAGACAGGGGGGCGAGCAGTACTTC.

This CDR3 is CASSLSGTGGRGELFF. The CDR3 DNA reads as TGTGCCAGCAGCTTATCCGGGACAGGGGGCAGGGGGGAGCTGTTTTTT. The chain employs TRBV5-4 and TRBJ2-2, with 12 bases aligning to TRBD1. The V gene end was trimmed by 2 bases and the J gene end by 8 bases; junction bases not matched to a gene: 7. Germline V gives CDR1 SGHNT, CDR2 YYREEE (reference sequence). The CDR3 is 16 amino acids. Together with reference TRBV5-4 and TRBJ2-2, the CDR3 gives the full variable domain: ETGVTQSPTHLIKTRGQQVTLRCSSQSGHNTVSWYQQALGQGPQFIFQYYREEENGRGNFPPRFSGLQFPNYSSELNVNALELDDSALYLCASSLSGTGGRGELFFGEGSRLTVL.